Sequencing of this T cell receptor beta chain was carried out in a study of regulatory T cells in long-lasting Graves disease. Time point of the sample: newly diagnosed GD, antithyroid drugs for less than 3 months. PBMC-derived RNA was used for the TCR library. This clonotype was seen a handful of times. Germline V lookup: CDR1 SGHNT, CDR2 YYREEE (reference sequence). The V gene end was trimmed by 5 bases and the J gene end by 3 bases; junction bases not matched to a gene: 9. The length of the CDR3 is 15 residues. Investigators prepared the TCR beta libraries by applying iRepertoire HTBI primers and Arm-PCR of CDR3 regions. TCRdb itself ran the multiplex PCR reads through MiXCR, one entry per CDR3 protein. The sample has hundreds of thousands of distinct CDR3 sequences; over 15% are singletons. These same data were also listed under a study on T cells in Graves' hyperthyroidism and ophthalmopathy.

The receptor's source is a middle-aged man with Graves disease. The sample was peripheral blood mononuclear cells (PBMCs), taken at new diagnosis, from a patient treated with antithyroid drugs. The chain couples TRBV5-4 to TRBJ2-7, with 9 bases lining up with TRBD2. The CDR3 DNA sequence: TGTGCCAGCAGAAAGAGCGGGGGGAACCTCTACGAGCAGTACTTC. Its translation: CASRKSGGNLYEQYF.